Shown below are 2 T cell receptor beta chains from a single sample sequenced in a study of T cell responses to AZD1222 COVID-19 vaccine. The data were produced by immunoSEQ multiplex PCR, yet TCRdb's version contains in-frame clones alone and is incomplete. The sample includes about 140,000 clones, roughly 92% of them seen just once. The source material was peripheral blood, sampled on day 0 of AZD1222 vaccination. The receptor set was obtained from an adult in good health.

The chain has TRBV7-9 and TRBJ1-2, with D perhaps TRBD1 (5 bases). CDR1 and CDR2 (germline): SEHNR, FQNEAQ (reference sequence). The CDR3 spans 11 residues. V was clipped by 6 bases and J by 8 bases, with 10 bases between them. The CDR3 spells CASRGPEGYTF. The CDR3 DNA sequence: TGTGCCAGCAGGGGGCCCGAGGGCTACACCTTC.

The chain combines TRBV27 with TRBJ2-7; D is possibly TRBD2 (6 bases). CDR3 length equals 14 residues. V was shortened by 6 bases and J by 0 bases, with 12 bases between the two germline ends. CDR1 is MNHEY and CDR2 is SMNVEV in the germline V gene (reference sequence). The CDR3 DNA reads TGTGCCAGCAGGTCGCGGGATAGCTCCTACGAGCAGTACTTC. Translation: CASRSRDSSYEQYF.